Shown below are 29 T cell receptor beta chains from a single sample sequenced in a study of Graves' ophthalmopathy and Graves' hyperthyroidism. CDR3 regions of TCR beta were amplified from RNA transcripts. Second-round multiplex PCR came after a first-round RT-PCR that employed HTBI primers. TCRdb recomputed calls from the multiplex PCR reads with MiXCR, one row per CDR3 protein. The repertoire holds some 160,000 distinct CDR3 sequences, roughly 36% seen once, with nearly 9% in the top ten. Sequencing input: peripheral blood. The receptor set was obtained from a man aged 30-40 years with Graves' ophthalmopathy.

V usage is TRBV6-2 or TRBV6-3 and J usage is TRBJ1-5; 10 positions agree with TRBD1. Germline CDR1 and CDR2: MNHEY and SVGEGT. V shed 6 bases, J shed 6 bases, and the junction held 11 bases outside the gene matches. The CDR3 extends over 16 amino acids. In DNA, the CDR3 is TGTGCCAGCAGGATGACAGGGGGCGCCTGGTCTCAGCCCCAGCATTTT. Its translation: CASRMTGGAWSQPQHF.

There are many counts of this clonotype. The gene calls are TRBV7-9 and TRBJ2-7, with a tentative D call TRBD1 (6 bases). The V gene lost 5 bases and the J gene lost 4 bases, with 18 bases spanning the gap. Germline V gene lookup returns CDR1 SEHNR and CDR2 FQNEAQ (reference sequence). The CDR3 runs 15 residues. The CDR3 spells CASSRFRGMEYEQYF. The DNA for the CDR3 is TGTGCCAGCAGCCGTTTCAGGGGAATGGAGTACGAGCAGTACTTC.

This clonotype appeared many times. The CDR3 loop reads CASSLEGQGNSPLHF. The CDR3 bases are TGTGCCAGCAGTTTAGAAGGACAGGGGAATTCACCCCTCCACTTT. The chain is built from TRBV12-3 or TRBV12-4 and TRBJ1-6; 9 nucleotides agree with TRBD1. The V gene end was trimmed by 1 base and the J gene end by 7 bases; junction bases not matched to a gene: 2. The CDR3 has 15 residues.

This clonotype was picked up many times. This may be a read error: a much more frequent sequence differs by one nucleotide. V and J are TRBV4-1 and TRBJ2-2; a possible D gene is TRBD2 (5 bases). This CDR3 has 15 residues. Per the germline V gene, CDR1 is MGHRA and CDR2 is YSYEKL. The CDR3 spells CASSQAAANTGKLFF. CDR3 sequence (DNA): TGCGCCAGCAGCCAAGCGGCAGCGAACACCGGGAAGCTGTTTTTT.

The table lists this clonotype with many counts. CDR3 DNA sequence: TGTGCCAGCAGGCCAACTTTGGCGAATCAGCCCCAGCATTTT. Translating it yields CASRPTLANQPQHF. This chain connects TRBV2 to TRBJ1-5; unclear D gene. In germline, CDR1 is SNHLY, CDR2 FYNNEI. The CDR3 length is 14 residues. The V end was cut by 6 bases, the J end by 4 bases, with 13 bases between.

This clonotype was counted many times. V and J are TRBV11-2 and TRBJ2-6, with no clear D. Trimming pared 0 bases from V and 0 bases from J, leaving 21 bases between. The germline CDR1 and CDR2 sequences are SGHAT and FQNNGV. The CDR3 consists of 21 residues. CDR3: CASSLEGRRTIQHSGANVLTF. CDR3 DNA: TGTGCCAGCAGCTTAGAGGGCAGGCGAACAATTCAACACTCTGGGGCCAACGTCCTGACTTTC. Based on the CDR3 plus reference TRBV11-2 and TRBJ2-6, the full variable domain is EAGVAQSPRYKIIEKRQSVAFWCNPISGHATLYWYQQILGQGPKLLIQFQNNGVVDDSQLPKDRFSAERLKGVDSTLKIQPAKLEDSAVYLCASSLEGRRTIQHSGANVLTFGAGSRLTVL.

The sample holds many counts of this clonotype. The chain carries TRBV11-2 and TRBJ2-4, with D hard to call. The V end was cut by 1 base, the J end by 0 bases, with 4 bases between. The CDR3 contains 14 residues. The germline V gene encodes CDR1 SGHAT and CDR2 FQNNGV. The CDR3 loop reads CASSLVLAKNIQYF. In nucleotides, the CDR3 is TGTGCCAGCAGCTTAGTACTAGCCAAAAACATTCAGTACTTC. Complete variable domain (other parts from reference TRBV11-2 and TRBJ2-4): EAGVAQSPRYKIIEKRQSVAFWCNPISGHATLYWYQQILGQGPKLLIQFQNNGVVDDSQLPKDRFSAERLKGVDSTLKIQPAKLEDSAVYLCASSLVLAKNIQYFGAGTRLSVL.

The sample holds many counts of this clonotype. The chain has TRBV10-3 and TRBJ1-1; D is perhaps TRBD1 (6 bases). Germline V gene data show CDR1 as ENHRY and CDR2 as SYGVKD. The V end lost 10 bases, the J end lost 1 base, and 16 bases lay between the germline ends. The CDR3 loop spans 14 amino acids. The CDR3 here is CATEQGTGNTEAFF. The CDR3 DNA follows: TGTGCCACCGAGCAGGGGACGGGGAACACTGAAGCTTTCTTT.

This clonotype was found once. The gene calls are TRBV30 and TRBJ2-2; D unresolved. V was pared by 0 bases and J by 6 bases, with 14 bases between. Germline values: CDR1 GTSNPN, CDR2 SVGIG (reference sequence). This CDR3 spans 15 amino acids. CDR3 nucleotides: TGTGCCTGGAGTGTACGGATTGTTGGGCCCGGGGAGCTGTTTTTT. It codes for CAWSVRIVGPGELFF.

This chain joins TRBV28 and TRBJ2-7, with TRBD1 matching over 8 bases. The CDR3 is made up of 14 amino acids. V lost 3 bases and J lost 2; bases outside the gene matches: 3. Germline V gene data show CDR1 as MDHEN and CDR2 as SYDVKM. The CDR3 spells CASSLTGETYEQYF. CDR3 coding DNA: TGTGCCAGCAGTTTGACAGGGGAAACCTACGAGCAGTACTTC.

This clonotype was counted at least ten times. V usage is TRBV19 and J usage is TRBJ2-6; no reliable D call. The CDR3 runs 13 residues. Trimming removed 5 bases at V and 6 bases at J, with 8 bases between. The germline gives CDR1 LNHDA, CDR2 SQIVND (reference sequence). The CDR3 reads CASSDFPANVLTF. Here the CDR3 DNA reads TGTGCCAGTAGTGACTTCCCGGCCAACGTCCTGACTTTC. The variable domain in full, with the rest retrieved from reference TRBV19 and TRBJ2-6, is DGGITQSPKYLFRKEGQNVTLSCEQNLNHDAMYWYRQDPGQGLRLIYYSQIVNDFQKGDIAEGYSVSREKKESFPLTVTSAQKNPTAFYLCASSDFPANVLTFGAGSRLTVL.

This clonotype was counted once. The chain recombines TRBV6-9 with TRBJ1-1; unclear D gene. Trimming removed 3 bases from V and 11 bases from J, with 28 bases in between. Per the germline V gene, CDR1 is MNHGY and CDR2 is SVAAGI. The CDR3 is made up of 17 amino acids. CDR3 protein: CASSYHDGVVLCFEAFF. In nucleotides, the CDR3 is TGTGCCAGCAGTTACCATGATGGCGTGGTCCTTTGCTTTGAGGCTTTCTTT.

This clonotype was recorded at least ten times. This rearrangement joins TRBV6-1 to TRBJ1-2, with TRBD1 as a possible D gene (6 bases). The CDR3 has 15 residues. Germline loops: CDR1 MNHNS, CDR2 SASEGT. Trimming removed 0 bases from V and 4 bases from J, with 12 bases in between. DNA of the CDR3: TGTGCCAGCAGTGAAGCAGACAGGATTCTCTATGGCTACACCTTC. Its protein is CASSEADRILYGYTF.

This clonotype appeared once. This rearrangement joins TRBV28 to TRBJ2-7, with D perhaps matching TRBD2 (5 bases). Germline CDR1 reads MDHEN; CDR2 reads SYDVKM. This CDR3 contains 14 residues. Trimming stripped 6 bases from V and 4 bases from J, with 16 bases between. In nucleotides, the CDR3 is TGTGCCAGCAGCTTAGATTTCGGGGATTACGAGCAGTACTTC. Translated: CASSLDFGDYEQYF. Complete variable domain (other parts from reference TRBV28 and TRBJ2-7): DVKVTQSSRYLVKRTGEKVFLECVQDMDHENMFWYRQDPGLGLRLIYFSYDVKMKEKGDIPEGYSVSREKKERFSLILESASTNQTSMYLCASSLDFGDYEQYFGPGTRLTVT.

V gene TRBV6-5 combines with J gene TRBJ1-2; no clear D gene. CDR3 length equals 13 residues. The germline V gene encodes CDR1 MNHEY and CDR2 SVGAGI. Between the trimmed V and J ends, which lost 0 bases and 8 bases, there was a span of 10 bases. CDR3 sequence: CASSYSASNGYTF. CDR3 coding DNA: TGTGCCAGCAGTTACTCGGCGAGTAACGGCTACACCTTC.

J is TRBJ2-7 and V is TRBV28, with D maybe TRBD2 (6 bases). From germline, CDR1 is MDHEN and CDR2 SYDVKM. V was shortened by 3 bases and J by 3 bases, with 12 bases between the two germline ends. There are 14 residues in the CDR3. The CDR3 nucleotides read TGTGCCAGCAGTTTCGATCCAGCGGGCTACGAGCAGTACTTC. It specifies CASSFDPAGYEQYF.

This clonotype was detected ten times or more. The genes are TRBV11-2 and TRBJ2-7; tentatively, D is TRBD1 (6 bases). Trimming stripped 1 base from V and 0 bases from J, with 13 bases between. This CDR3 has 16 residues. CDR1 and CDR2 (germline): SGHAT, FQNNGV. The CDR3 here is CASSLVQTGSSYEQYF. The CDR3 nucleotides are TGTGCCAGCAGCTTAGTTCAAACAGGGAGCTCCTACGAGCAGTACTTC.

This clonotype showed up many times. This chain connects TRBV28 to TRBJ1-6; 7 nucleotides match TRBD1. Per germline, CDR1 MDHEN and CDR2 SYDVKM. The CDR3 is 15 residues long. Losses at the gene ends were 7 bases for V and 3 bases for J; bases not matched to a gene: 6. In nucleotides, the CDR3 is TGTGCCAGCAAACCTGACAGGGTCTATAATTCACCCCTCCACTTT. Translation: CASKPDRVYNSPLHF.

The table lists this clonotype with many counts. The chain joins TRBV3-1 to TRBJ2-7; no reliable D call. The CDR3 is 14 residues long. Germline V gene data show CDR1 as LGHDT and CDR2 as YNNKEL (reference sequence). Trimming cost V 6 bases and J 2 bases, with 14 bases left between them. This chain's CDR3 is CASSNQDGAYEQYF. CDR3 nucleotides: TGTGCCAGCAGTAATCAGGACGGAGCCTACGAGCAGTACTTC.

The J gene is TRBJ2-7, the V gene TRBV15; D remains ambiguous. Germline V gives CDR1 LNHNV, CDR2 YYDKDF (reference sequence). V was clipped by 9 bases and J by 3 bases, with 12 bases between them. This CDR3 comprises 12 residues. CDR3 region: CATYLIDYEQYF. As DNA, the CDR3 is TGTGCCACGTACCTGATTGACTACGAGCAGTACTTC.

This clonotype was observed many times. V and J are TRBV6-2 or TRBV6-3 and TRBJ1-1; 12 bases are shared with TRBD1. J gave up 0 bases and V 6 bases, and 14 bases lay outside the gene matches. The CDR3 loop spans 19 amino acids. Germline loops: CDR1 MNHEY, CDR2 SVGEGT. The CDR3 nucleotides read TGTGCCAGCAGCTACACCACCGGGACAGGGGGCCGGATGAACACTGAAGCTTTCTTT. Its protein product is CASSYTTGTGGRMNTEAFF.

The chain carries TRBV28 and TRBJ2-7; the D gene could be TRBD1 or TRBD2 (5 bases each). Germline loops: CDR1 MDHEN, CDR2 SYDVKM. The ends were cut back, 3 bases at V and 3 bases at J, with 12 bases in the middle. This CDR3 has 14 residues. CDR3 DNA sequence: TGTGCCAGCAGTTTTGGGACGGTGAACTACGAGCAGTACTTC. Its translation is CASSFGTVNYEQYF.

As regards this clonotype: At one boundary the junction diverges from the germline segment, which might be a read error. This chain links TRBV12-3 or TRBV12-4 with TRBJ1-1; D unclear. This CDR3 region has 15 residues. CDR3 residues: CASSLAGLVDTEASF. CDR3 sequence (DNA): TGTGCCAGCAGTTTAGCAGGGTTGGTTGACACTGAAGCTTCCTTT.

The chain employs TRBV19 and TRBJ1-3, with D uncertain. The CDR3 spans 15 residues. V gave up 4 bases and J gave up 0 bases, with 10 bases separating them. Germline CDR1 and CDR2: LNHDA and SQIVND (reference sequence). The CDR3 is CASSTTAASGNTIYF. The CDR3 DNA is TGTGCCAGTAGTACAACAGCCGCCTCTGGAAACACCATATATTTT.

This clonotype came up many times. V is TRBV20-1 and J is TRBJ1-3, with D tentatively TRBD1 (6 bases). The CDR3 has 15 residues. Trimming cost V 6 bases and J 0 bases, with 15 bases left between them. CDR1 and CDR2 (germline): DFQATT, SNEGSKA (reference sequence). The CDR3 region has the DNA TGCAGTGCCCAGGATGACAGGACCTCTGGAAACACCATATATTTT. Its translation is CSAQDDRTSGNTIYF.

The chain has TRBV12-3 or TRBV12-4 and TRBJ2-7; 11 positions match TRBD1. J gave up 2 bases and V 5 bases, and 2 bases lay outside the gene matches. This CDR3 region has 14 residues. The CDR3 DNA reads TGTGCCAGCAGTGGGACAGGGGGTGCCTACGAGCAGTACTTC. Its translation: CASSGTGGAYEQYF.

The chain uses TRBV6-4 and TRBJ2-2, with D possibly matching TRBD1 (6 bases). Trimming removed 6 bases from V and 6 bases from J, with 11 bases in between. Germline CDR1 and CDR2: MRHNA and SNTAGT. This CDR3 has 13 amino acids. The CDR3: CASRAGEPGELFF. As DNA, the CDR3 is TGTGCCAGCAGGGCAGGGGAGCCCGGGGAGCTGTTTTTT.

This clonotype was detected many times. This sequence joins TRBV12-3 or TRBV12-4 and TRBJ1-1; D is unclear. The CDR3 loop spans 11 amino acids. V lost 3 bases, J lost 8 bases, and 7 bases lay in between. CDR3 loop: CASSLTPEAFF. Here the CDR3 DNA reads TGTGCCAGCAGTTTGACCCCAGAAGCTTTCTTT.

This clonotype was seen repeatedly, ten times or more. This chain links TRBV28 with TRBJ1-5; D remains ambiguous. The CDR3 runs to 12 residues. Germline lookup yields CDR1 MDHEN and CDR2 SYDVKM. V lost 8 bases to trimming and J lost 8 bases, with 13 bases between them. CDR3 in amino acids: CASSKRMEPQHF. The CDR3 nucleotides read TGTGCCAGCTCCAAACGAATGGAGCCCCAGCATTTT.